This entry lists 3 T cell receptor beta chains sequenced from one sample in a study of blood T cell repertoires in COVID-19. Clones were sequenced by immunoSEQ multiplex PCR, and TCRdb holds only the in-frame ones, with some missing. This sample yields about 220,000 clones, of which roughly 88% are seen a single time; 3% to 4.5% belongs to the top ten. Material for sequencing was PBMCs or T cells enriched from blood (not recorded which). The source of these receptors is a woman between 35 and 50 years old with acute COVID-19.

The chain carries TRBV11-2 and TRBJ1-1; 9 bases are shared with TRBD1. CDR1 is SGHAT and CDR2 is FQNNGV in the germline V gene. V lost 7 bases to trimming and J lost 3 bases; unmatched junction nucleotides: 6. This CDR3 comprises 14 residues. The CDR3 DNA is TGTGCCAGCATCCACAGGGGGCATGACACTGAAGCTTTCTTT. Its translation: CASIHRGHDTEAFF. Full variable domain (remainder filled in from reference TRBV11-2 and TRBJ1-1): EAGVAQSPRYKIIEKRQSVAFWCNPISGHATLYWYQQILGQGPKLLIQFQNNGVVDDSQLPKDRFSAERLKGVDSTLKIQPAKLEDSAVYLCASIHRGHDTEAFFGQGTRLTVV.

This chain uses TRBV10-2 with TRBJ2-7; 7 bases agree with TRBD1. The germline V gene encodes CDR1 WSHSY and CDR2 SAAADI. The junction had 8 bases not matched to a gene; V was cut back by 2 bases and J by 1 base. This CDR3 has 16 residues. CDR3 bases: TGCGCCAGCAGTGAGACGAAGGACAGGCCGTCCTACGAGCAGTACTTC. Translating gives CASSETKDRPSYEQYF.

This clone has only a few counts. The chain couples TRBV29-1 to TRBJ2-3; D possibly uses TRBD1 or TRBD2 (5 bases each). The germline V and J ends were trimmed by 7 bases and 2 bases, with 10 bases remaining between them. This CDR3 has 12 amino acids. CDR1 is SQVTM and CDR2 is ANQGSEA in the germline V gene. The CDR3 sequence is CSEGRYTDTQYF. CDR3 bases: TGCAGCGAGGGGAGATACACAGATACGCAGTATTTT.